This T cell receptor beta chain was sequenced during a study of cytomegalovirus exposure and HLA in healthy donors (dated by TCRdb to about 2017). Context from the whole study: According to a later analysis, one platform produced both the 120 validation repertoires and the 666 repertoires of the first cohort. Along with the approximately 700-subject first cohort, a separate validation cohort of approximately 110 different subjects was used. The study combined high-throughput TCR immunosequencing, statistical association of individual TCRs with disease status, and machine learning to predict cytomegalovirus infection status. The study was designed to test whether signatures of past pathogen exposure could be identified by cataloging public T cell receptors.

The investigation overall reported the following: The authors suggested that the approach could potentially be extended to other disease states and immunological phenotypes. The classifier was reported to diagnose cytomegalovirus status with high specificity and sensitivity in both the original and validation cohorts. While some public TCRs were present in many individuals, most TCR sequences turned up only very rarely across donors. A few of the identified cytomegalovirus-associated TCR beta chains were confirmed in vitro to be specific for cytomegalovirus antigens. In a later analysis, TCRs clustered in the first cohort were found to also tend to co-occur in the 120 validation repertoires, with 90% to 95% of cluster scores above 0. A later analysis lacked HLA typing for the validation cohort, so it scored co-occurrence in that cohort across all 110 or so repertoires. A total of 164 TCR beta chains were listed by the study as associated with cytomegalovirus.

Donors formed part of the validation cohort, which comprised 120 subjects and was distinct from the first cohort of 666 subjects. With respect to this clone: Its antigen remains unidentified. Base-call qualities are not available, and no considerably larger clone is one nucleotide away. Different DNA sequences within this sample yield the same CDR3.

The CDR3 measures 14 amino acids from cysteine to phenylalanine. Only the CDR3 part of the read is kept: 42 bases, read in frame from the first base. For this chain, trimming is 0 bases at the V end and 4 bases at the J end, and the number of junction bases without a gene match is 3. CDR1 SGDLS and CDR2 YYNGEE are derived from the germline V gene. The protocol used for the library was the immunoSEQ multiplex PCR assay. In the source study's methods: A statistical classification framework was built to diagnose cytomegalovirus status from the catalog of TCR beta chain sequences. Held by TCRdb, this immuneACCESS table contains in-frame sequences only and omits some clones. Under half of the omission traces to an unresolved V gene where checked; the cause of the rest is unknown. V, J and clone size are taken as reported in that table, and D and trimming were inferred from the DNA itself. Within this sample are 120,000 or so clones, with about 90% of them counted one time only. About 1.9% of the sample belongs to the ten largest clones.

Rearrangement joined TRBV9 to TRBJ2-5, with 7 bases aligning to TRBD1. The sample was PBMCs. The receptor was derived from a woman between 18 and 29 years old in good health and CMV-seronegative. Read as DNA, the sequence is TGTGCCAGCAGCGTAGGACAGGGCGGAGAGACCCAGTACTTC. It is translated as CASSVGQGGETQYF.